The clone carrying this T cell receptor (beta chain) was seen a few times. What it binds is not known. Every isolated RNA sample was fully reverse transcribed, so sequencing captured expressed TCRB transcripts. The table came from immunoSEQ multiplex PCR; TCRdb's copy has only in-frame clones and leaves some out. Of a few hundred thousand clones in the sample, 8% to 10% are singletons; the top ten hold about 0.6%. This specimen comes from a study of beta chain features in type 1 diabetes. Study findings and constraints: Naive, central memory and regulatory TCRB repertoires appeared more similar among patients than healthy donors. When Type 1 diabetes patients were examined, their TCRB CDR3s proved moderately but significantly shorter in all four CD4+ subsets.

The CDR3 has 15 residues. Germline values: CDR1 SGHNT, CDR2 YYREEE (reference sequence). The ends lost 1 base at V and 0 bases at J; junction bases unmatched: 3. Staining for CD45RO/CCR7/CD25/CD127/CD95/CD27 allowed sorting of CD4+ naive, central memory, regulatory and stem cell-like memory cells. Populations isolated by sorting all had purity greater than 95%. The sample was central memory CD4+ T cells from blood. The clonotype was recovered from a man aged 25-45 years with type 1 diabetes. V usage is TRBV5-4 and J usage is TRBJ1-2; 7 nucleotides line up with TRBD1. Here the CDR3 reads CASSLLTGANYGYTF. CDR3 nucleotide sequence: TGTGCCAGCAGCTTGTTAACAGGGGCTAACTATGGCTACACCTTC.